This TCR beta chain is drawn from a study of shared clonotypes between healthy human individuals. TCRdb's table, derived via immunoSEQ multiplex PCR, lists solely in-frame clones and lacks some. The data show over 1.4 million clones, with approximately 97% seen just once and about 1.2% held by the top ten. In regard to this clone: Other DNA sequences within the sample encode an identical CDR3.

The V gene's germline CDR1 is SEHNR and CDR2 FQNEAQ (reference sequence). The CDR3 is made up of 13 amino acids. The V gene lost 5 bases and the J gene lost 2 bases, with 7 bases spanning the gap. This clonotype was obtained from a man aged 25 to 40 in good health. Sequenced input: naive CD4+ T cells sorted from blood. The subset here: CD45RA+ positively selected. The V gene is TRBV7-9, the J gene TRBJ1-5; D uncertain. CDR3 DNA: TGTGCCAGCAGCCCCAGTGGCAATCAGCCCCAGCATTTT. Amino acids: CASSPSGNQPQHF.